This T cell receptor (beta chain) was sequenced for a study of cytomegalovirus exposure and HLA in healthy donors. The CDR3 has 17 amino acids. Germline V CDR1 and CDR2: LNHDA, SQIVND (reference sequence). V was trimmed by 3 bases and J by 1 base, leaving 18 bases between them. A note on this clone: As yet, its antigen is unknown.

General study results and limits: V- and J-gene trimming of TCR beta was linked (in a later analysis) to a missense DCLRE1C variant.

The PCR made use of 60 Vbeta and 13 Jbeta primers. Profiling relied on immunoSEQ multiplex PCR, and the TCRdb table lists in-frame clones only, not all of them. The sample shows 180,000 or so clones, just over 75% of them seen only once. The sequencing input was PBMCs. The TCR sequence derives from a man younger than 35 in good health and CMV-seronegative. The J gene is TRBJ1-1, the V gene TRBV19; TRBD1 might be the D (5 bases). The chain's CDR3 is CASSIKGRTSRNTEAFF. CDR3 sequence (DNA): TGTGCCAGTAGTATCAAGGGGCGGACATCGAGGAACACTGAAGCTTTCTTT.